Listed below are T cell receptor beta chains from one sample, sequenced in a study of blood T cells in healthy people across ages. A single record per CDR3 protein comes from TCRdb applying MiXCR to the 5' RACE reads. The table shows about 1.4 million distinct CDR3 sequences, with roughly 64% occurring only once. The specimen sequenced was blood. The receptors shown here come from a man aged 18 to 30 in good health. Each CDR3 is given without its conserved first and last residue. The D gene is left open where the match is weak.

d_gene: -; j_gene: TRBJ1-2; v_gene: TRBV3-1; CDR3aa: ASSQRRTSGYT
d_gene: -; j_gene: TRBJ1-2; v_gene: TRBV5-1; CDR3aa: ASRTDFNYGYT
d_gene: TRBD2; j_gene: TRBJ2-1; v_gene: TRBV4-1; CDR3aa: ASSLVALAGGNEQF
d_gene: TRBD1; j_gene: TRBJ1-6; v_gene: TRBV11-2; CDR3aa: ASSLGGTGNSPLH
d_gene: -; j_gene: TRBJ2-3; v_gene: TRBV4-1; CDR3aa: ASSQDVREADTQY
d_gene: -; j_gene: TRBJ1-5; v_gene: TRBV29-1; CDR3aa: SYSTGGPNQPQH
d_gene: TRBD1; j_gene: TRBJ2-1; v_gene: TRBV29-1; CDR3aa: SSIAGGHEQF
d_gene: TRBD1; j_gene: TRBJ1-6; v_gene: TRBV2; CDR3aa: ASTVRTGAVSPLH
d_gene: -; j_gene: TRBJ1-5; v_gene: TRBV15; CDR3aa: ATLAGEGSWGSQPQH
d_gene: TRBD2; j_gene: TRBJ2-3; v_gene: TRBV5-1; CDR3aa: ASSSLREAGDTQY
d_gene: -; j_gene: TRBJ2-3; v_gene: TRBV7-2; CDR3aa: ASEFYPIVDTQY
d_gene: TRBD2; j_gene: TRBJ2-1; v_gene: TRBV4-1; CDR3aa: ASSETSGRVNEQF
d_gene: -; j_gene: -; v_gene: TRBV6-5; CDR3aa: ASSYSNRVLHSEQY
d_gene: -; j_gene: TRBJ2-1; v_gene: TRBV7-6; CDR3aa: ASSSDYGRYNEQF
d_gene: -; j_gene: TRBJ1-4; v_gene: TRBV4-1; CDR3aa: ASTLAGPAELF
d_gene: -; j_gene: TRBJ2-2; v_gene: TRBV4-1; CDR3aa: ASSHQRLDINTGELF
d_gene: -; j_gene: TRBJ2-1; v_gene: TRBV6-2/TRBV6-3; CDR3aa: ASSRSVNEQF
d_gene: -; j_gene: TRBJ1-1; v_gene: TRBV5-1; CDR3aa: ASSLVGGKNTEAF
d_gene: TRBD1; j_gene: -; v_gene: TRBV15; CDR3aa: ATSSLGQGVYEQY
d_gene: -; j_gene: TRBJ2-1; v_gene: TRBV27; CDR3aa: ASSSQAGEQF
d_gene: -; j_gene: TRBJ1-5; v_gene: TRBV27; CDR3aa: ASRSMGASQPQH
d_gene: -; j_gene: TRBJ2-4; v_gene: TRBV10-3; CDR3aa: AIENRAYENIQY
d_gene: TRBD2; j_gene: TRBJ2-7; v_gene: TRBV4-1; CDR3aa: ASGPGLASYEQY
d_gene: TRBD1; j_gene: TRBJ2-5; v_gene: TRBV29-1; CDR3aa: SGGTGNQETQY
d_gene: -; j_gene: TRBJ2-7; v_gene: TRBV27; CDR3aa: ASSKYAWEQY
d_gene: -; j_gene: TRBJ1-1; v_gene: TRBV7-9; CDR3aa: ASSLGEGPEAF
d_gene: TRBD1; j_gene: TRBJ2-5; v_gene: TRBV5-1; CDR3aa: ASSLYGTAQETQY
d_gene: TRBD1; j_gene: TRBJ1-2; v_gene: TRBV20-1; CDR3aa: SAEGQEFGSNYGYT
d_gene: -; j_gene: TRBJ2-7; v_gene: TRBV4-3; CDR3aa: ASSQDSRRLRLCHEQY
d_gene: TRBD1; j_gene: TRBJ1-2; v_gene: TRBV20-1; CDR3aa: SAKRTGDYGYT
d_gene: TRBD1; j_gene: TRBJ2-1; v_gene: TRBV12-3/TRBV12-4; CDR3aa: ASSSTGDHEQF
d_gene: TRBD2; j_gene: TRBJ2-6; v_gene: TRBV5-1; CDR3aa: ASSSGLALSLGANVLT
d_gene: TRBD1; j_gene: TRBJ2-7; v_gene: TRBV27; CDR3aa: ASSDRESSYEQY
d_gene: -; j_gene: TRBJ1-6; v_gene: TRBV5-1; CDR3aa: ASQKDFRVVVDSPLH
d_gene: -; j_gene: TRBJ2-7; v_gene: TRBV11-2; CDR3aa: AISYGRAPY
d_gene: TRBD1; j_gene: TRBJ1-6; v_gene: TRBV7-9; CDR3aa: ASSFTGAIGSPLH
d_gene: -; j_gene: TRBJ1-1; v_gene: TRBV6-6; CDR3aa: ASTGWQGNTEAF
d_gene: -; j_gene: TRBJ2-7; v_gene: TRBV10-3; CDR3aa: AIRTATYEQY
d_gene: -; j_gene: TRBJ2-4; v_gene: TRBV11-2; CDR3aa: ASSWTSLAKNIQY
d_gene: TRBD2; j_gene: TRBJ2-4; v_gene: TRBV4-1; CDR3aa: ASSQDWAGGTKNIQY
d_gene: -; j_gene: -; v_gene: TRBV15; CDR3aa: ATSRDEGSEQY
d_gene: -; j_gene: TRBJ2-3; v_gene: TRBV27; CDR3aa: ASSLYPGPSTDTQY
d_gene: -; j_gene: TRBJ2-7; v_gene: TRBV10-2; CDR3aa: ASSVVTASYEQY
d_gene: -; j_gene: TRBJ2-2; v_gene: TRBV2; CDR3aa: ASTGTGELF
d_gene: TRBD1; j_gene: TRBJ2-4; v_gene: TRBV7-2; CDR3aa: ASSMRTGLAKNIQY
d_gene: -; j_gene: TRBJ2-7; v_gene: TRBV4-1; CDR3aa: ASSQEGFGDTPYEQY
d_gene: TRBD1; j_gene: TRBJ2-7; v_gene: TRBV29-1; CDR3aa: SVDTTGSSYEQY
d_gene: -; j_gene: TRBJ2-5; v_gene: TRBV3-1; CDR3aa: ASSHMAAQETQY
d_gene: TRBD2; j_gene: TRBJ2-1; v_gene: TRBV6-1; CDR3aa: ASRGTSGRESSYNEQF
d_gene: -; j_gene: TRBJ1-1; v_gene: TRBV30; CDR3aa: AWSVLGGMNTEAF
d_gene: TRBD2; j_gene: TRBJ2-3; v_gene: TRBV7-9; CDR3aa: ASSGLAGTEDTQY
d_gene: TRBD1; j_gene: TRBJ1-5; v_gene: TRBV10-3; CDR3aa: AISEPGTGGNQPQH
d_gene: -; j_gene: TRBJ2-7; v_gene: TRBV4-3; CDR3aa: ASSHPTGNEQY
d_gene: -; j_gene: TRBJ2-2; v_gene: TRBV5-1; CDR3aa: ASSLTGSYTGELF
d_gene: -; j_gene: -; v_gene: TRBV15; CDR3aa: ATSSGTLTDEQY
d_gene: -; j_gene: TRBJ1-5; v_gene: TRBV20-1; CDR3aa: SARLSDSNQPQH
d_gene: -; j_gene: TRBJ2-6; v_gene: TRBV7-9; CDR3aa: ASSPLITRYSSGANVLT